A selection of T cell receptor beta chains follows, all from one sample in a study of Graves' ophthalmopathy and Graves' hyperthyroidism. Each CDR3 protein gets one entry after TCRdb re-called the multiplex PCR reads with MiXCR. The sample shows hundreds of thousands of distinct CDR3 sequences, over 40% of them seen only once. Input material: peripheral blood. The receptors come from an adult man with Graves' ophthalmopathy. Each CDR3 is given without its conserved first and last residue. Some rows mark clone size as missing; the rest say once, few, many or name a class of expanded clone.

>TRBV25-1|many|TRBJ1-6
ASGDHGSYNSPLH
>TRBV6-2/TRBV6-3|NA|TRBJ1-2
AWSQGGTDNYGYT
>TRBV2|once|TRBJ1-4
AIREEEGQVF
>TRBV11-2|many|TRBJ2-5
ASSPVVVETQY
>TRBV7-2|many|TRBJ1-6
ASSPYRYRDNSPLH
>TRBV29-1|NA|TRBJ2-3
SVKGQFTDTQY
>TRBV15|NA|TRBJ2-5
ATSREQGSTF
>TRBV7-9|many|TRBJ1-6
ASRSTGSNSPLH
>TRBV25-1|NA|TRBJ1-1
ARGGLNTEAF
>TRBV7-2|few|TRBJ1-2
ASSLAGTPGTERGGYT
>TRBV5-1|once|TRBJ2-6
ASSPGQGSGSGANVLT
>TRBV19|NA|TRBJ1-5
AWTRQGNSNQPQH
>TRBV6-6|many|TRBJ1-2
ASSERGHVYGYT
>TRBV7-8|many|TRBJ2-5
ASSSIRLGPEGETQY
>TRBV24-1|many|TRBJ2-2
ATSDLKGGDTGELF
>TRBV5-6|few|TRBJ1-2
ASSIRTEEGNYGYT
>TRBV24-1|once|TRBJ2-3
ATSDLVDLAFTDTQY
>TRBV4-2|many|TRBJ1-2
ASSQVTGDGYT
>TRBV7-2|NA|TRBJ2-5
ASSQDSAQY
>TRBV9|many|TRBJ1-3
ASSVAGQGGGNTIY
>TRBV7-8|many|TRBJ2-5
ASSLGLGPREETQY
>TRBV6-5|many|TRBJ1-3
ASSYDRSGNTIY
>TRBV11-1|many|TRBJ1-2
ASSDWTTGDRNYGYT
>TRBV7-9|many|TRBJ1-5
ASSLAGTVGAQH
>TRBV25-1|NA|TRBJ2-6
ASSPPRGGSSGANVLT
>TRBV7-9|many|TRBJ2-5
ASSLYGKETQY